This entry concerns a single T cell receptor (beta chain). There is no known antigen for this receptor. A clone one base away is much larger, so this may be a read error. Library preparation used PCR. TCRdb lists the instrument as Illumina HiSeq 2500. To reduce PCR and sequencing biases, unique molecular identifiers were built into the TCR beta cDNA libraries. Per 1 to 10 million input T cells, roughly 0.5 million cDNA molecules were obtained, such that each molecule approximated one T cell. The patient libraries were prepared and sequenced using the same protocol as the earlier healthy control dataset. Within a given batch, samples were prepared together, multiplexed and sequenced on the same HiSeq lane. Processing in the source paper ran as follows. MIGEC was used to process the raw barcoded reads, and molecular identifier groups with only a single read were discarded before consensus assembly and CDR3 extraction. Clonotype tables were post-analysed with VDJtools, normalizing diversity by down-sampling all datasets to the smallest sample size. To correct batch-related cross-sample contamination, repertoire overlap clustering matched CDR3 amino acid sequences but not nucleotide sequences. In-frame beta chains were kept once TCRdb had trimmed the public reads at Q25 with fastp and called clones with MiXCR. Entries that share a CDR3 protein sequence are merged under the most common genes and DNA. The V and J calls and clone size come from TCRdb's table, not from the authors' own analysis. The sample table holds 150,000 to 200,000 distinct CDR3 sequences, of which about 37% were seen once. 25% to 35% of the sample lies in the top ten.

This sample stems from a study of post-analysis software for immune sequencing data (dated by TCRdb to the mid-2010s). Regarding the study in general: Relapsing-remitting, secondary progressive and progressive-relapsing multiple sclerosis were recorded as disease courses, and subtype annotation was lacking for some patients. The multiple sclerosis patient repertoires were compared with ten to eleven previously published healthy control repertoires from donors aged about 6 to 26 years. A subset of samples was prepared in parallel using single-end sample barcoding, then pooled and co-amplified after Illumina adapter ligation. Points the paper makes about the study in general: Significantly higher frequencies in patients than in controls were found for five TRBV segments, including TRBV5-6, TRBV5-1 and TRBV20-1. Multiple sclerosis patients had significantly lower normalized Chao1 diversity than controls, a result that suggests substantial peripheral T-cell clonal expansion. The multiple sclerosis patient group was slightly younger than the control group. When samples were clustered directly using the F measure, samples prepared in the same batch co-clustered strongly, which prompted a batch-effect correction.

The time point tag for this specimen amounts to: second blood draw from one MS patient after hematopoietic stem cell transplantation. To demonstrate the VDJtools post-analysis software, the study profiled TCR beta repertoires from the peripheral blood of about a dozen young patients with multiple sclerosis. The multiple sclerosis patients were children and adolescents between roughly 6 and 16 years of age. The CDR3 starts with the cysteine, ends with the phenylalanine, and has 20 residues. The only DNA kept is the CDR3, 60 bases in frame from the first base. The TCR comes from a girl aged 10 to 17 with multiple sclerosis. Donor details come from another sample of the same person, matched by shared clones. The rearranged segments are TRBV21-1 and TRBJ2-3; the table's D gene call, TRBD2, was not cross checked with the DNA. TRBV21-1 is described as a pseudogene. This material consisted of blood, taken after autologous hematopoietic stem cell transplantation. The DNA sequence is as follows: TGTGCCAGCAGCAAAGCGTGGGAGCCGCTTAGCGAGAGGTACCCAGATACGCAGTATTTT. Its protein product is CASSKAWEPLSERYPDTQYF.